The entry below describes one T cell receptor (beta chain). No antigen is known for it. This CDR3 contains 14 residues. The germline V and J ends were trimmed by 5 bases and 1 base, with 11 bases remaining between them. Germline CDR1 and CDR2: SGHTA and FQGNSA. The protocol was immunoSEQ multiplex PCR, while the TCRdb copy is restricted to in-frame clones and leaves out a portion. The data contain about 96,000 clones, almost 90% of them seen just once; the ten biggest clones take up roughly 25%. The record originates from a study of T cell responses to AZD1222 COVID-19 vaccine. Findings and caveats of the study: Repertoire samples came only from after the peak T cell response.

The TCR originated in an adult in good health. The chain is built from TRBV7-2 and TRBJ1-1; D possibly corresponds to TRBD1 (6 bases). The sequenced sample was peripheral blood, obtained on day 0 of AZD1222 vaccination. The CDR3 sequence: CASSTRQANTEAFF. CDR3 nucleotide sequence: TGTGCCAGCAGCACGAGACAGGCGAACACTGAAGCTTTCTTT.